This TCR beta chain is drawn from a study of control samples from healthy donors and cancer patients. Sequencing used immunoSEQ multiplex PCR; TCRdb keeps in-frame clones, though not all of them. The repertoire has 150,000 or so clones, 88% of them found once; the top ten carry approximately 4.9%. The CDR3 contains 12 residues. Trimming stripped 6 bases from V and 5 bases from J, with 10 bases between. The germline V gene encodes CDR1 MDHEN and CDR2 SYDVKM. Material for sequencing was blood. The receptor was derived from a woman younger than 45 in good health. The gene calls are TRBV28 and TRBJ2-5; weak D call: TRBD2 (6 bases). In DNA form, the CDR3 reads TGTGCCAGCAGCTCGGCGGGGGAGACCCAGTACTTC. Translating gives CASSSAGETQYF. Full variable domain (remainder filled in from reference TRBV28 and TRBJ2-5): DVKVTQSSRYLVKRTGEKVFLECVQDMDHENMFWYRQDPGLGLRLIYFSYDVKMKEKGDIPEGYSVSREKKERFSLILESASTNQTSMYLCASSSAGETQYFGPGTRLLVL.